These 4 T cell receptor beta chains were sequenced from one sample in a study of shared clonotypes between healthy human individuals. Assay used: immunoSEQ multiplex PCR; TCRdb lists only in-frame clones, some missing. The table has hundreds of thousands of clones, under 95% seen once. Positive CCR7 selection of CD45RO-negative cells yielded the naive CD8 cells, and terminally differentiated effector memory CD45RA+ cells were excluded. The sample was naive CD8+ T cells sorted from blood. The receptors shown here come from a young man in good health.

The chain employs TRBV5-4 and TRBJ2-5; D is unresolved. Germline loops: CDR1 SGHNT, CDR2 YYREEE (reference sequence). Trimming took off 6 bases at V and 3 bases at J, with 15 bases between the two ends. The CDR3 runs 14 residues. CDR3 sequence (DNA): TGTGCCAGCAATATAGGTCGGGTTAAAGAGACCCAGTACTTC. Amino acid sequence: CASNIGRVKETQYF.

This chain connects TRBV4-2 to TRBJ1-5, with 9 bases fitting TRBD1. V was clipped by 0 bases and J by 4 bases; unmatched bases: 7. This CDR3 has 17 amino acids. Germline CDR1 LGHNA, CDR2 YNFKEQ. CDR3 residues: CASSQEVQGTGNQPQHF. The DNA of the CDR3 is TGTGCCAGCAGCCAAGAGGTCCAAGGGACAGGGAATCAGCCCCAGCATTTT.

The rearrangement joins TRBV30 to TRBJ2-3; maybe TRBD2 (5 bases). The CDR3 has 14 amino acids. Trimming took 0 bases from V and 5 from J, leaving 12 bases between them. Germline V gene sequence: CDR1 GTSNPN, CDR2 SVGIG (reference sequence). The CDR3 nucleotides read TGTGCCTGGAGTGTACTCCTAGCAGTAGATACGCAGTATTTT. Translation gives CAWSVLLAVDTQYF.

The J gene is TRBJ2-2, the V gene TRBV7-8; 7 positions match TRBD2. With 10 bases clipped from V and 4 bases from J, the junction kept 18 bases outside the gene matches. Germline V gives CDR1 SGHVS, CDR2 FQNEAQ. This CDR3 spans 17 amino acids. The CDR3 loop is CAIKWGWEGLITGELFF. CDR3 in DNA: TGTGCCATCAAGTGGGGCTGGGAGGGCCTAATCACCGGGGAGCTGTTTTTT.